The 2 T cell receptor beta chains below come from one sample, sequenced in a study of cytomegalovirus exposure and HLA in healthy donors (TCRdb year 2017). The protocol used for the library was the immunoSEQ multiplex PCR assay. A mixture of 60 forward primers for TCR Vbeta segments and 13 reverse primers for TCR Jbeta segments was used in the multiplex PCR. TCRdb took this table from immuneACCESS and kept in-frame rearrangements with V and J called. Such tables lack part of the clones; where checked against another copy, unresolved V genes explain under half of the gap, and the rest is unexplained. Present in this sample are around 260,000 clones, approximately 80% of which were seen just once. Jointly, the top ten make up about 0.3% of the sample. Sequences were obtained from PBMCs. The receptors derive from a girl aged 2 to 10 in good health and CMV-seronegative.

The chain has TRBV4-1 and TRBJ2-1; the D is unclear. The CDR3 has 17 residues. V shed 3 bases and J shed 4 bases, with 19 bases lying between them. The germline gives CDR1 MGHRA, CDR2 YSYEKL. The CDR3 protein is CASSHYLFVSPYNEQFF. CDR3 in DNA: TGCGCCAGCAGCCACTACCTATTTGTATCCCCTTACAATGAGCAGTTCTTC.

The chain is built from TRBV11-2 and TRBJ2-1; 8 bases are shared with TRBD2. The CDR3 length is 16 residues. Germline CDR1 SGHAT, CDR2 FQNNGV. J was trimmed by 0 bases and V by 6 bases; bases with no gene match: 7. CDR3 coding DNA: TGTGCCAGCAGGCGAGAACTAGCGGCCTCCTACAATGAGCAGTTCTTC. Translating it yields CASRRELAASYNEQFF.